This T cell receptor beta chain was recovered during a study of blood T cell repertoires in COVID-19 (dated by TCRdb to about 2020). About the investigation overall: Samples covering the acute and convalescent phases of COVID-19 were provided by collaborators in the United States, Italy and Spain. Sample metadata almost always included a de-identified subject ID, COVID-19 status, age in years and sex. The repertoires were released in a freely available public database intended as a resource for research on the immune response to SARS-CoV-2. Where available, HLA class I and class II types were taken from metadata supplied by the sample provider and were not determined by assay-based typing. Samples came from the ongoing ImmuneRACE study (first 160 participants) plus 1,254 subjects from 6 global collaborators. The prospective study material was composed of cDNA or gDNA derived from T cells, B-cell-depleted T cells, or PBMCs. Subjects who had been exposed to COVID-19, were actively infected with it, or had recovered from it provided the deeply sampled blood TCRbeta repertoires that made up the dataset.

Overall study results and their limits: The quantity of clinical and demographic metadata differed by source and by participant and was supplied without curation.

For this clone: Its antigen has not been determined. Nothing much larger sits one base from this clone, and base qualities are not available.

Germline trimming: 6 bases from V, 4 bases from J; junction bases outside gene matches: 8. The germline V gene (reference sequence) yields SEHNR for CDR1 and FQNEAQ for CDR2. Spanning cysteine to phenylalanine, the CDR3 consists of 14 amino acids. Only CDR3 DNA is held: 42 bases, read in frame from base 1. The immunoSEQ Assay, a bias-controlled multiplex PCR, was used to amplify TCRbeta CDR3 regions from genomic DNA. For the original study's pipeline: Within the assay, amplification of reference gene primers was used to estimate how many nucleated cells each sample contained. To quantify the absolute abundance of each unique TCRbeta CDR3 rearrangement, sequence reads were collapsed and filtered. For each sample, productive Simpson clonality was calculated by taking the square root of Simpson's diversity index across productive rearrangements. What TCRdb holds here is the immuneACCESS table cut down to in-frame rearrangements. Part of the clones is not present; checked against another copy, under half of the missing clones reflect an unresolved V gene, and the others are unexplained. The D gene and trimming were derived from the DNA, and the V and J assignments and clone size from that table. This sample is represented by about 97,000 clones; approximately 91% of them were singletons. The ten biggest clones cover 4% to 4.5% of the sample.

Each collaborating institution followed its own protocols to collect whole blood in K2EDTA tubes. Collaborator samples were shipped for TCRbeta analysis as frozen whole blood, isolated PBMCs, or DNA extracted from either sample type. Material for sequencing was peripheral blood. Rearrangement joined TRBV7-9 to TRBJ1-1, and TRBD1 matches 7 of the central bases. The TCR was taken from a young man with acute or convalescent COVID-19. The CDR3 region reads CASRRDSAPTEAFF. The DNA sequence is as follows: TGTGCCAGCAGGAGGGACAGCGCCCCCACTGAAGCTTTCTTT.